This entry lists 24 T cell receptor beta chains sequenced from one sample in a study of T cells in Graves' hyperthyroidism and ophthalmopathy. TCR beta CDR3 regions were amplified from RNA. A set of HTBI primers served as the primers for a first-round RT-PCR of the TCR CDR3. MiXCR, run by TCRdb on the multiplex PCR reads, gives a single entry per CDR3 protein. Among approximately 500,000 distinct CDR3 sequences listed, about 45% were seen once. The source material was peripheral blood or thyroid tissue (not recorded which). The receptors originated from a woman aged 18-29 years with Graves' hyperthyroidism.

Worth noting for this clonotype: Possible read error: a much larger clone is one base away. The rearrangement joins TRBV10-3 to TRBJ1-2; tentative D call: TRBD1 (6 bases). Germline CDR1 ENHRY, CDR2 SYGVKD. The length of the CDR3 is 10 residues. Trimming removed 6 bases from V and 7 bases from J, with 6 bases in between. The CDR3 reads CAIRGGGYTF. The CDR3 DNA reads TGTGCCATCAGAGGGGGTGGCTACACCTTC.

The chain employs TRBV7-9 and TRBJ2-5; 8 nucleotides align to TRBD1. Germline CDR1 SEHNR, CDR2 FQNEAQ (reference sequence). The CDR3 is 15 residues long. V was clipped by 5 bases and J by 6 bases; unmatched bases: 11. The CDR3 reads CASSQEETGVQTQYF. For the CDR3, the DNA is TGTGCCAGCAGCCAAGAGGAGACAGGGGTCCAGACCCAGTACTTC.

This clonotype occurred many times. The CDR3 region has the DNA TGTGCCACCAGCAGAGATTCTGATGGTATCTGGGCGGGAGTCTACTTGGAGACCCAGTACTTC. This translates into CATSRDSDGIWAGVYLETQYF. This sequence joins TRBV15 and TRBJ2-5; 7 bases line up with TRBD2. With V trimmed by 0 bases and J by 5 bases, 24 bases remained unmatched. This CDR3 contains 21 residues. Looked up from germline, CDR1 is LNHNV and CDR2 is YYDKDF (reference sequence).

The chain has TRBV20-1 and TRBJ2-7; TRBD1 agrees at 7 bases. The CDR3 extends over 14 amino acids. Germline assignment: CDR1 DFQATT and CDR2 SNEGSKA (reference sequence). V gave up 2 bases and J gave up 9 bases; unmatched junction bases: 13. For the CDR3, the DNA is TGCAGTGCTAGAAACAGGGGACCGCCGAATGGGCAGTACTTC. Its protein product is CSARNRGPPNGQYF.

Comments on this clonotype: At one boundary the junction diverges from the germline segment, which might be a read error. The chain links TRBV7-2 to TRBJ2-7, with 9 nucleotides matching TRBD2. There are 18 residues in the CDR3. CDR1 SGHTA and CDR2 FQGNSA come from the germline V gene. The CDR3 spells CASSLETASGGRAYEQCF. The DNA of the CDR3 is TGTGCCAGCAGCTTAGAAACAGCGTCTGGCGGGAGGGCCTACGAGCAGTGCTTC. The whole variable domain, remainder taken from reference TRBV7-2 and TRBJ2-7, is GAGVSQSPSNKVTEKGKDVELRCDPISGHTALYWYRQSLGQGLEFLIYFQGNSAPDKSGLPSDRFSAERTGGSVSTLTIQRTQQEDSAVYLCASSLETASGGRAYEQCFGPGTRLTVT.

This clonotype was counted at least ten times. The chain is built from TRBV4-2 and TRBJ2-5; 8 bases fit TRBD2. Germline V gene sequence: CDR1 LGHNA, CDR2 YNFKEQ. This CDR3 region has 15 residues. The V gene end was trimmed by 2 bases and the J gene end by 0 bases; junction bases not matched to a gene: 2. The CDR3 loop reads CASSQTGGYQETQYF. The CDR3 DNA is TGTGCCAGCAGCCAAACGGGAGGGTACCAAGAGACCCAGTACTTC.

This chain uses TRBV29-1 with TRBJ2-5; D may be TRBD2 (5 bases). The CDR3 sequence is 12 residues long. The germline V gene encodes CDR1 SQVTM and CDR2 ANQGSEA. Trimming took 5 bases from V and 3 from J, leaving 10 bases between them. CDR3 in amino acids: CSVPGLEETQYF. DNA of the CDR3: TGCAGCGTTCCCGGACTTGAAGAGACCCAGTACTTC. Full variable domain (remainder filled in from reference TRBV29-1 and TRBJ2-5): SAVISQKPSRDICQRGTSLTIQCQVDSQVTMMFWYRQQPGQSLTLIATANQGSEATYESGFVIDKFPISRPNLTFSTLTVSNMSPEDSSIYLCSVPGLEETQYFGPGTRLLVL.

This clonotype was seen repeatedly, ten times or more. The genes are TRBV7-9 and TRBJ1-1, with D perhaps TRBD1 (6 bases). Germline CDR1 and CDR2: SEHNR and FQNEAQ (reference sequence). Trimming left V 1 base short and J 0 bases short, with 21 bases between. The CDR3 totals 19 residues. CDR3 bases: TGTGCCAGCAGCTTAGGCCTAGGTGAAGGACAGCCGATGAACACTGAAGCTTTCTTT. Its protein is CASSLGLGEGQPMNTEAFF. Filled out from reference TRBV7-9 and TRBJ1-1, the complete variable domain reads DTGVSQNPRHKITKRGQNVTFRCDPISEHNRLYWYRQTLGQGPEFLTYFQNEAQLEKSRLLSDRFSAERPKGSFSTLEIQRTEQGDSAMYLCASSLGLGEGQPMNTEAFFGQGTRLTVV.

This clonotype was seen a few times. The genes are TRBV29-1 and TRBJ2-1; 8 bases are a match to TRBD2. V lost 8 bases and J lost 0; bases outside the gene matches: 3. The CDR3 consists of 13 residues. Germline V gene data show CDR1 as SQVTM and CDR2 as ANQGSEA. This chain's CDR3 is CSLLAASYNEQFF. DNA for the CDR3: TGCAGCCTACTAGCGGCCTCCTACAATGAGCAGTTCTTC.

Points on this clonotype: This likely comes from a read error, as the CDR3 has no conserved phenylalanine or tryptophan at its end. Because the CDR3's place on the DNA is in doubt, the DNA is left out and the CDR3 is given as listed by TCRdb. This chain connects TRBV20-1 to TRBJ2-5; the D call TRBD2 from the table was never checked on the DNA. Looked up from germline, CDR1 is DFQATT and CDR2 is SNEGSKA (reference sequence). A total of 10 residues make up the CDR3, ends included. CDR3 sequence reads: CSARDAMIAG.

For this clonotype: A read error may explain this, as a much larger clone is one base away. The chain has TRBV6-6 and TRBJ2-7, with 10 bases that match TRBD1. The CDR3 has 14 residues. With 5 bases clipped from V and 3 bases from J, the junction kept 4 bases outside the gene matches. The germline V gene has CDR1 MNHNY and CDR2 SVGAGI (reference sequence). CDR3 residues: CASSRTGGNYEQYF. DNA of the CDR3: TGTGCCAGCAGTCGGACAGGGGGAAACTACGAGCAGTACTTC.

This clonotype was recorded at least ten times. This sequence joins TRBV20-1 and TRBJ2-7, with 7 bases identical to TRBD1. The germline gives CDR1 DFQATT, CDR2 SNEGSKA (reference sequence). J was trimmed by 5 bases and V by 6 bases; bases with no gene match: 10. The CDR3 totals 13 residues. CDR3: CSALDPRGHEQYF. CDR3 in DNA: TGCAGTGCCCTAGACCCAAGGGGGCACGAGCAGTACTTC.

This clonotype was detected ten times or more. The V call is TRBV4-2, the J call TRBJ1-1; no firm D call. Germline values: CDR1 LGHNA, CDR2 YNFKEQ. The CDR3 extends over 14 amino acids. Trimming cost V 0 bases and J 4 bases, with 9 bases left between them. This CDR3 is CASSQDRRVTEAFF. The CDR3 region has the DNA TGTGCCAGCAGCCAAGATCGACGGGTCACTGAAGCTTTCTTT.

The count of this clonotype is one. The chain recombines TRBV29-1 with TRBJ1-2; TRBD1 matches at 11 bases. Trimming removed 7 bases from V and 8 bases from J; junction bases left unmatched: 6. The CDR3 has 12 residues. Germline loops: CDR1 SQVTM, CDR2 ANQGSEA. CDR3 region: CSARTGGSGYTF. DNA for the CDR3: TGCAGCGCCAGGACAGGGGGCTCGGGCTACACCTTC.

This clonotype was seen many times. This rearrangement joins TRBV7-9 to TRBJ1-4; 8 positions match TRBD1. The CDR3 extends over 16 amino acids. V lost 5 bases to trimming and J lost 8 bases; unmatched junction nucleotides: 13. Germline loops: CDR1 SEHNR, CDR2 FQNEAQ (reference sequence). The CDR3 DNA follows: TGTGCCAGCAGCCATTCCGGAGGCAGGGGGCAGGAAAAACTGTTTTTT. Protein product: CASSHSGGRGQEKLFF.

The rearrangement uses TRBV19 and TRBJ2-1; 8 nucleotides agree with TRBD2. The CDR3 consists of 14 residues. V dropped 7 bases and J dropped 2; count of bases not matched to a gene: 4. Looked up from germline, CDR1 is LNHDA and CDR2 is SQIVND (reference sequence). The CDR3 DNA is TGTGCCAGTAAAACTAGCGGAGCCTACAATGAGCAGTTCTTC. This gives the protein CASKTSGAYNEQFF.

This clonotype appeared many times. The chain couples TRBV20-1 to TRBJ2-2; D may be TRBD2 (7 bases). Germline V gives CDR1 DFQATT, CDR2 SNEGSKA (reference sequence). CDR3 length: 15 residues. V shed 6 bases and J shed 3 bases, with 17 bases lying between them. The DNA of the CDR3 is TGCAGTGCCCTGGGGGCGGGAGACCACACCGGGGAGCTGTTTTTT. It yields the protein CSALGAGDHTGELFF.

This CDR3 is CSARGTVSTDTQYF. CDR3 nucleotides: TGCAGTGCTCGCGGGACAGTTAGCACAGATACGCAGTATTTT. The rearrangement joins TRBV20-1 to TRBJ2-3, with D possibly matching TRBD1 (7 bases). Germline V CDR1 and CDR2: DFQATT, SNEGSKA (reference sequence). The CDR3 is made up of 14 amino acids. Trimming removed 5 bases from V and 0 bases from J, with 12 bases in between.

The rearrangement joins TRBV7-3 to TRBJ2-2; D gene ambiguous. This CDR3 contains 12 residues. Germline CDR1 and CDR2: SGHTA and FQGTGA. Trimming took 2 bases from V and 9 from J, leaving 7 bases between them. In DNA form, the CDR3 reads TGTGCCAGCAGCTTACTCTCGAGGGAGCTGTTTTTT. Its protein product is CASSLLSRELFF.

This sequence joins TRBV20-1 and TRBJ1-1; D not resolved. Germline values: CDR1 DFQATT, CDR2 SNEGSKA (reference sequence). With 6 bases removed from V and 1 base from J, the gap between germline ends came to 18 bases. This CDR3 is 15 amino acids long. CDR3 sequence (DNA): TGCAGTGCCAGCATATCCCGGGGAACGAACACTGAAGCTTTCTTT. This gives the protein CSASISRGTNTEAFF.

This chain joins TRBV7-3 and TRBJ2-5, with a possible D match to TRBD1 (5 bases). V was cut by 6 bases and J by 2 bases, with 10 bases left in between. Germline CDR1 SGHTA, CDR2 FQGTGA. This CDR3 comprises 13 residues. CDR3 protein: CASRKQVQETQYF. As DNA, the CDR3 is TGTGCCAGCAGAAAACAGGTGCAAGAGACCCAGTACTTC.

This rearrangement joins TRBV3-1 to TRBJ2-2, with D possibly being TRBD1 (7 bases). Germline CDR1 reads LGHDT; CDR2 reads YNNKEL (reference sequence). Trimming took off 3 bases at V and 9 bases at J, with 11 bases between the two ends. The CDR3 contains 13 residues. For the CDR3, the DNA is TGTGCCAGCAGCCAGACAGGGACTCGGGAGCTGTTTTTT. This codes for CASSQTGTRELFF.

This clonotype was seen at least ten times. The genes are TRBV15 and TRBJ2-2; a possible D gene is TRBD1 (5 bases). Trimming took 0 bases from V and 8 from J, leaving 16 bases between them. Germline V gene lookup returns CDR1 LNHNV and CDR2 YYDKDF (reference sequence). The CDR3 is 16 amino acids. Here the CDR3 DNA reads TGTGCCACCAGCAGAGATGGAGAAGGGGTGGTGGGGGAGCTGTTTTTT. Protein product: CATSRDGEGVVGELFF. The full variable domain, completed using reference TRBV15 and TRBJ2-2, is DAMVIQNPRYQVTQFGKPVTLSCSQTLNHNVMYWYQQKSSQAPKLLFHYYDKDFNNEADTPDNFQSRRPNTSFCFLDIRSPGLGDTAMYLCATSRDGEGVVGELFFGEGSRLTVL.

This clonotype was counted ten times or more. The chain couples TRBV7-2 to TRBJ2-7; 13 bases are shared with TRBD2. V shed 5 bases, J shed 6 bases, and the junction held 13 bases outside the gene matches. CDR1 and CDR2 (germline): SGHTA, FQGNSA. CDR3 length: 17 residues. In DNA form, the CDR3 reads TGTGCCAGCAGCATGACTAGCGGGAGGCTCGGGGGAGGCGAGCAGTACTTC. Its protein is CASSMTSGRLGGGEQYF.